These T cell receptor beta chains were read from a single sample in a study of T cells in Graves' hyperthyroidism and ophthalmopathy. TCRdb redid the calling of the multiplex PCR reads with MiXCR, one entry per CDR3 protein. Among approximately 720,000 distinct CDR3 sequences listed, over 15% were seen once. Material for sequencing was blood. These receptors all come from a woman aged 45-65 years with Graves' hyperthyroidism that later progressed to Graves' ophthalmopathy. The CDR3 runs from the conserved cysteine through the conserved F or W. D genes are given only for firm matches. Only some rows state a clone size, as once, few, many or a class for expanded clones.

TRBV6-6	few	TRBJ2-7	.	CASSYSNSDNPYEQYF	TGTGCCAGCAGTTACTCGAATTCAGACAATCCCTACGAGCAGTACTTC
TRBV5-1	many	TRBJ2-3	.	CASSFEGKDTQYF	TGCGCCAGCAGCTTTGAAGGGAAAGATACGCAGTATTTT
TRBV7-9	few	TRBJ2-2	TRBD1	CASSARDREGTGELFF	TGTGCCAGCAGCGCCCGGGACAGAGAAGGAACCGGGGAGCTGTTTTTT
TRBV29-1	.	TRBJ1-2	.	CSVEGRYYGGYTF	TGCAGCGTTGAGGGCAGATACTATGGCGGCTACACCTTC
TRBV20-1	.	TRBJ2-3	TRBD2	CSARAAGGGTDTQYF	TGCAGTGCTAGAGCTGCGGGGGGGGGTACAGATACGCAGTATTTT
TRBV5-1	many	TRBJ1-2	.	CASSESREHYGYTF	TGCGCCAGCAGCGAAAGCCGGGAGCACTATGGCTACACCTTC
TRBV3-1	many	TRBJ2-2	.	CASLSRNTGELFF	TGTGCCAGCCTGAGCCGGAACACCGGGGAGCTGTTTTTT
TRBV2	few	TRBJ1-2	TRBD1	CASRGTVYGYTF	TGTGCCAGCAGGGGGACAGTCTATGGCTACACCTTC
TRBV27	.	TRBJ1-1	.	CASSLLGTRGGNTEAFF	TGTGCCAGCAGTTTACTAGGAACCAGGGGCGGGAACACTGAAGCTTTCTTT
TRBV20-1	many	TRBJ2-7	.	CSARETALYEQYF	TGCAGTGCTAGAGAGACAGCGCTCTACGAGCAGTACTTC
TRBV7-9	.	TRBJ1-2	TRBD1	CASSLEDRGGYGYTF	TGCGCCAGCAGCTTGGAAGACAGGGGTGGCTATGGCTACACCTTC
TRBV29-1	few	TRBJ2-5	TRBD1	CSVVRDRVQETQYF	TGCAGCGTTGTCCGGGACAGGGTTCAAGAGACCCAGTACTTC
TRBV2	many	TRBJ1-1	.	CASKVTVNTEAFF	TGTGCCAGCAAGGTGACGGTGAACACTGAAGCTTTCTTT
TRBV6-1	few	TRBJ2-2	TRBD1	CASSSDRGHTGELFF	TGTGCCAGCAGTTCCGACAGGGGACACACCGGGGAGCTGTTTTTT
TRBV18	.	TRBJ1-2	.	CASSQGDNYGYTF	TGTGCCAGCTCACAGGGTGATAACTATGGCTACACCTTC
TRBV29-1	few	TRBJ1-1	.	CSVVVRPGYPEAFF	TGCAGCGTTGTTGTTCGGCCAGGGTACCCTGAAGCTTTCTTT
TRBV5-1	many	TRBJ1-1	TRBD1	CASRPGQGTTEAFF	TGCGCTTCGAGGCCGGGACAGGGGACCACTGAAGCTTTCTTT
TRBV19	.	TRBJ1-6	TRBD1	CASSLTGMNSPLHF	TGTGCCAGTAGTCTGACAGGGATGAATTCACCCCTCCACTTT
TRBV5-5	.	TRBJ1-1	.	CASSIQDYMNTEAFF	TGTGCCAGCAGCATACAGGATTATATGAACACTGAAGCTTTCTTT
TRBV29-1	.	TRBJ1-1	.	CSVRTEMNTEAFF	TGCAGCGTCAGGACAGAGATGAACACTGAAGCTTTCTTT
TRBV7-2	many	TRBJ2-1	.	CASSPLRDTSEQFF	TGTGCCAGCAGCCCGCTCCGGGATACTAGTGAGCAGTTCTTC
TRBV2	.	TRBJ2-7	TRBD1	CASSGQGGSEQYF	TGTGCCAGCTCAGGACAGGGTGGGAGCGAGCAGTACTTC
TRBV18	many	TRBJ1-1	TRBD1	CASSRPDRGNTEAFF	TGTGCCAGCTCACGCCCTGACAGGGGAAACACTGAAGCTTTCTTT
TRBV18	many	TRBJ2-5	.	CASSPPPVQTSGETQYF	TGTGCCAGCTCACCACCGCCGGTCCAGACTTCAGGAGAGACCCAGTACTTC
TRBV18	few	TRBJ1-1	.	CASSPNSLENAEAFF	TGTGCCAGCTCACCAAACAGCCTGGAAAACGCTGAAGCTTTCTTT
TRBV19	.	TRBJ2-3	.	CASSMAGFADTQYF	TGTGCCAGTAGCATGGCGGGGTTCGCAGATACGCAGTATTTT
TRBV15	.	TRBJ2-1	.	CATSRVSSSPEQFF	TGTGCCACCAGCAGAGTCTCGAGTAGCCCCGAGCAGTTCTTC
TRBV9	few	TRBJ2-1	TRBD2	CASTHGTSGGAVYNEQFF	TGTGCCAGCACCCACGGGACTAGCGGGGGGGCCGTCTACAATGAGCAGTTCTTC